This record covers a single T cell receptor (beta chain). The antigen is not known. Memory CD4+ T cells were sorted as CD4+CD45RO+CD25- cells. General observations from the study: In terms of TCR gene usage, tumor memory CD4+ T cells clustered together with blood and lymph node memory CD4+ cells, as well as with lymph node naive CD4+ cells.

This CDR3 has 14 residues. V shed 0 bases and J shed 7 bases, with 14 bases lying between them. Germline values: CDR1 SGHRS, CDR2 YFSETQ. Full-length variable regions came from constant-region reverse primers plus semi-nested Nested Universal Primer A PCR. TCRdb reprocessed the 5' RACE reads with MiXCR, giving one entry per CDR3 protein. This sample has about 7,200 distinct CDR3 sequences, with 35% to 45% found just once. The receptor was isolated from a female donor with breast cancer. The rearrangement joins TRBV5-1 to TRBJ2-7; D is possibly TRBD2 (6 bases). Sequencing used memory CD4+ T cells sorted from blood. Sample subset: memory CD4+ T cells, CD4+CD45RO+CD25-. This CDR3 is CASSLGAGTGEQYF. CDR3 nucleotide sequence: TGCGCCAGCAGCTTGGGCGCGGGAACGGGTGAGCAGTACTTC.